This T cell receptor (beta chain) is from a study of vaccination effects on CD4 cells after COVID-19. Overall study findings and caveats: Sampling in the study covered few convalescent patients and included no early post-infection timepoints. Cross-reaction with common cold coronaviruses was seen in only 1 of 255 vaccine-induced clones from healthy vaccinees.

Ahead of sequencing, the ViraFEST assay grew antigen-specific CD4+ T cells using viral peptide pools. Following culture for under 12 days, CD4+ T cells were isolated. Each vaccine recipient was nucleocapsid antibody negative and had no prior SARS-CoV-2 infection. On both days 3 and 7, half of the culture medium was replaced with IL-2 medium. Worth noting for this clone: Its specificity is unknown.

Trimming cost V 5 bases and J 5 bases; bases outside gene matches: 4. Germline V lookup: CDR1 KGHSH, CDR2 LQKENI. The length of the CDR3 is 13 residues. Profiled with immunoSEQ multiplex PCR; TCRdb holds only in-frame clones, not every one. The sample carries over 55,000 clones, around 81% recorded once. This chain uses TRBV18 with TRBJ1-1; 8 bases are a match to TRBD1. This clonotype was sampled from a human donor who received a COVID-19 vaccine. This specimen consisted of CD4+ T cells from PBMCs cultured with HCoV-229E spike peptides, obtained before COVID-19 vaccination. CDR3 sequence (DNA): TGTGCCAGCTCATATCAGGGGGCGACTGAAGCTTTCTTT. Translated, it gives CASSYQGATEAFF.